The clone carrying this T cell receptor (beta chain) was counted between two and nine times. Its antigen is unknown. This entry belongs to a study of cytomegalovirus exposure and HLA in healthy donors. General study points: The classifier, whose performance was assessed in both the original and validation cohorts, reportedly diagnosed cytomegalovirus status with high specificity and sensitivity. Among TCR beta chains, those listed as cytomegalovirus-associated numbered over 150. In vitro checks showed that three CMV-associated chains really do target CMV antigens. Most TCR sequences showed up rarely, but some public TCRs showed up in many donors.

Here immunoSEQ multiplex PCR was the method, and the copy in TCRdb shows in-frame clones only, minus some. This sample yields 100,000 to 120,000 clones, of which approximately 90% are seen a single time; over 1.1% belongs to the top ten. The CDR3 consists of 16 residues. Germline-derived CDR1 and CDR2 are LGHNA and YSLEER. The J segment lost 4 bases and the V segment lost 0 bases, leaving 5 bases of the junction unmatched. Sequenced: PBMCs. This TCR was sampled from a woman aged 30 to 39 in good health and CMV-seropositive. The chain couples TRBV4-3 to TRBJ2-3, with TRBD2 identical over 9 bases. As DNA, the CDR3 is TGCGCCAGCAGCCAAGAGGTGGGCGGGGGGGCAGATACGCAGTATTTT. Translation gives CASSQEVGGGADTQYF.